The clone carrying this TCR beta chain was counted a few times. This specimen belongs to a study of early T cells in non-severe SARS-CoV-2 infection. Across the study: The study sequenced bulk RNA from unsorted whole blood, with chains unpaired.

V was clipped by 6 bases and J by 5 bases, with 19 bases between them. The CDR3 consists of 15 residues. Germline CDR1 SGHVS, CDR2 FNYEAQ. Each CDR3 protein gets one entry after TCRdb re-called the 5' RACE reads with MiXCR. The sample lists about 86,000 distinct CDR3 sequences, roughly 14% occurring once. The sequence derives from an adult who was a healthcare worker with PCR-confirmed SARS-CoV-2 infection or an uninfected control (not recorded which). The material sequenced was whole blood. The rearrangement uses TRBV7-6 and TRBJ2-5; D might be TRBD1 or TRBD2, each matching 6 bases. CDR3: CASRPSGAKEETQYF. CDR3 bases: TGTGCCAGCAGACCCTCGGGGGCTAAGGAGGAGACCCAGTACTTC.